One sample yielded the 32 T cell receptor beta chains listed below, sequenced in a study of beta chain features in type 1 diabetes. The isolated RNA, all of it, was reverse transcribed, so expressed TCRB transcripts were what got sequenced. Only in-frame clones appear in the TCRdb table, and some are missing; sequencing was by immunoSEQ multiplex PCR. The sample shows 300,000 to 350,000 clones, under 8.5% of them seen only once. The sequenced material came from central memory CD4+ T cells from blood. The source is a woman between 18 and 30 years old in good health.

About this clone: The same CDR3 is also encoded by other DNA sequences in this sample. The genes are TRBV27 and TRBJ2-3; possibly TRBD1 for D (5 bases). The CDR3 is made up of 15 amino acids. The germline gives CDR1 MNHEY, CDR2 SMNVEV (reference sequence). V was pared by 5 bases and J by 3 bases, with 15 bases between. CDR3 sequence: CASSPRTAGTDTQYF. DNA for the CDR3: TGTGCCAGCAGTCCCAGGACGGCAGGGACAGATACGCAGTATTTT.

V gene TRBV5-4 combines with J gene TRBJ2-3; TRBD2 agrees at 8 bases. Germline CDR1 is SGHNT and CDR2 is YYREEE (reference sequence). Trimming took 0 bases from V and 1 from J; bases not matched to a gene: 7. This CDR3 is built from 17 residues. CDR3 amino acids: CASSLVVAGGGTDTQYF. The CDR3, as DNA: TGTGCCAGCAGCTTGGTGGTTGCGGGAGGAGGCACAGATACGCAGTATTTT.

The chain links TRBV7-9 to TRBJ2-3; D assignment may be TRBD1 or TRBD2 (5 bases each). V lost 1 base to trimming and J lost 3 bases, with 11 bases between them. Looked up from germline, CDR1 is SEHNR and CDR2 is FQNEAQ (reference sequence). CDR3 length equals 15 residues. In DNA, the CDR3 is TGTGCCAGCAGCTTAGTCGGGGCAGTAACAGATACGCAGTATTTT. Amino acid sequence: CASSLVGAVTDTQYF.

This clone was seen many times. The chain is built from TRBV7-2 and TRBJ2-7, with 7 bases identical to TRBD2. Germline loops: CDR1 SGHTA, CDR2 FQGNSA. The junction had 8 bases not matched to a gene; V was cut back by 5 bases and J by 4 bases. The CDR3 is 14 amino acids. CDR3 in DNA: TGTGCCAGCAGCAGGAGGAGCGGGACTTACGAGCAGTACTTC. Amino acid sequence: CASSRRSGTYEQYF. Supplemented by reference TRBV7-2 and TRBJ2-7, the full variable domain reads GAGVSQSPSNKVTEKGKDVELRCDPISGHTALYWYRQSLGQGLEFLIYFQGNSAPDKSGLPSDRFSAERTGGSVSTLTIQRTQQEDSAVYLCASSRRSGTYEQYFGPGTRLTVT.

The table lists this clone with a few counts. The genes are TRBV5-4 and TRBJ2-5; D unclear. The length of the CDR3 is 13 residues. Deletions cut 4 bases from V and 6 bases from J, with 13 bases between. The V gene's germline CDR1 is SGHNT and CDR2 YYREEE (reference sequence). CDR3 loop: CASSQDWDKTQYF. CDR3 sequence (DNA): TGTGCCAGCAGCCAAGATTGGGATAAGACCCAGTACTTC.

The CDR3 nucleotides read TGCAGCGTTGAAAGTCTCGCTAACTATGGCTACACCTTC. This codes for CSVESLANYGYTF. This sequence joins TRBV29-1 and TRBJ1-2; D not certain. V lost 2 bases to trimming and J lost 0 bases, with 7 bases between them. This CDR3 has 13 amino acids. Germline V CDR1 and CDR2: SQVTM, ANQGSEA.

The chain combines TRBV5-5 with TRBJ2-7, with D possibly being TRBD2 (5 bases). Germline lookup yields CDR1 SGHKS and CDR2 YYEKEE (reference sequence). The CDR3 loop spans 12 amino acids. The V end lost 7 bases, the J end lost 0 bases, and 8 bases lay between the germline ends. This CDR3 is CASGGSSYEQYF. CDR3 DNA: TGTGCCAGCGGTGGGAGCTCCTACGAGCAGTACTTC.

The chain links TRBV18 to TRBJ2-1; either TRBD1 or TRBD2 may fit D (5 bases each). Trimming shortened V by 4 bases and J by 5 bases, and 18 bases separated the two germline ends. CDR1 is KGHSH, CDR2 LQKENI, per germline. This CDR3 comprises 16 residues. The CDR3: CASSLRDAGGNNEQFF. The CDR3 DNA follows: TGTGCCAGCTCACTCCGGGACGCAGGAGGAAACAATGAGCAGTTCTTC.

The gene calls are TRBV7-9 and TRBJ1-1; no firm D call. The CDR3 extends over 18 amino acids. Trimming shortened V by 3 bases and J by 0 bases, and 20 bases separated the two germline ends. The germline V gene has CDR1 SEHNR and CDR2 FQNEAQ (reference sequence). The CDR3 DNA follows: TGTGCCAGCAGCTTCATTAAGGGCGTAGTTGGAGTGAACACTGAAGCTTTCTTT. Residues: CASSFIKGVVGVNTEAFF.

The genes are TRBV28 and TRBJ2-7; D not resolved. V was pared by 4 bases and J by 4 bases, with 14 bases between. This CDR3 has 14 amino acids. Germline V lookup: CDR1 MDHEN, CDR2 SYDVKM. The CDR3 sequence: CASSSPSTGYEQYF. In DNA form, the CDR3 reads TGTGCCAGCAGTTCCCCTTCGACCGGGTACGAGCAGTACTTC.

In its sample, this clone was seen a few times. This could be a read error, since a much larger clone is one nucleotide away. This chain joins TRBV7-2 and TRBJ2-5; D gene uncertain. The V end lost 3 bases, the J end lost 4 bases, and 3 bases lay between the germline ends. CDR3 size: 11 residues. Germline V gene sequence: CDR1 SGHTA, CDR2 FQGNSA. CDR3 DNA sequence: TGTGCCAGCAGCTTTGGAGAGACCCAGTACTTC. This translates into CASSFGETQYF.

This clone appeared many times. V is TRBV5-4 and J is TRBJ1-2, with a possible D match to TRBD1 (6 bases). Trimming stripped 4 bases from V and 5 bases from J, with 18 bases between. The CDR3 has 15 residues. The germline V gene encodes CDR1 SGHNT and CDR2 YYREEE (reference sequence). The CDR3, as DNA: TGTGCCAGCAGCATCCAGGGGATCTTGGCATATGGCTACACCTTC. Translating gives CASSIQGILAYGYTF.

This clone was counted a few times. The rearrangement links TRBV7-2 to TRBJ2-7; 7 bases agree with TRBD2. The CDR3 covers 15 residues. CDR1 is SGHTA, CDR2 FQGNSA, per germline. The trim removed 5 bases at V and 4 bases at J, leaving 11 bases unmatched. The CDR3 region has the DNA TGTGCCAGCAGCCACGTCCTAGGCGGGAGTTACGAGCAGTACTTC. Encoded protein: CASSHVLGGSYEQYF.

CDR3 loop: CASSPRGVGGTTNEQFF. As DNA, the CDR3 is TGCGCCAGCAGCCCCCGGGGTGTGGGAGGGACGACCAATGAGCAGTTCTTC. The V and J genes are TRBV4-3 and TRBJ2-1, with 7 nucleotides matching TRBD2. Per the germline V gene, CDR1 is LGHNA and CDR2 is YSLEER. The CDR3 extends over 17 amino acids. V lost 4 bases and J lost 6; bases outside the gene matches: 15.

This clone was picked up a small number of times. This chain connects TRBV20-1 to TRBJ1-1; D remains ambiguous. V dropped 6 bases and J dropped 2 bases, with 7 bases sitting between them. This CDR3 is built from 11 residues. Per the germline V gene, CDR1 is DFQATT and CDR2 is SNEGSKA (reference sequence). The CDR3 loop reads CSAHLNTEAFF. DNA for the CDR3: TGCAGTGCGCACCTTAACACTGAAGCTTTCTTT.

This clone was counted between two and nine times. The chain employs TRBV11-2 and TRBJ2-7; D is possibly TRBD1 (6 bases). Germline CDR1 SGHAT, CDR2 FQNNGV. The germline V and J ends were trimmed by 4 bases and 3 bases, with 28 bases remaining between them. This CDR3 is built from 19 residues. CDR3 sequence: CASSYTLGARLTRYYEQYF. The CDR3 coding sequence is TGTGCCAGCAGCTATACATTGGGGGCGCGACTGACCCGATACTACGAGCAGTACTTC. Full variable domain (outside the CDR3, taken from reference TRBV11-2 and TRBJ2-7): EAGVAQSPRYKIIEKRQSVAFWCNPISGHATLYWYQQILGQGPKLLIQFQNNGVVDDSQLPKDRFSAERLKGVDSTLKIQPAKLEDSAVYLCASSYTLGARLTRYYEQYFGPGTRLTVT.

The CDR3: CASSSLAGVGNEQFF. Here the CDR3 DNA reads TGCGCCAGCAGCTCGCTAGCGGGAGTGGGCAATGAGCAGTTCTTC. The J gene is TRBJ2-1, the V gene TRBV5-1, with 10 positions matching TRBD2. The CDR3 has 15 amino acids. Germline loops: CDR1 SGHRS, CDR2 YFSETQ. V lost 3 bases and J lost 6; bases outside the gene matches: 6. Full variable domain (rest looked up from reference TRBV5-1 and TRBJ2-1): KAGVTQTPRYLIKTRGQQVTLSCSPISGHRSVSWYQQTPGQGLQFLFEYFSETQRNKGNFPGRFSGRQFSNSRSEMNVSTLELGDSALYLCASSSLAGVGNEQFFGPGTRLTVL.

This clone was seen repeatedly, ten times or more. The chain is built from TRBV5-4 and TRBJ2-7; 7 bases align to TRBD1. V dropped 4 bases and J dropped 3; count of bases not matched to a gene: 7. This CDR3 has 14 amino acids. Germline V lookup: CDR1 SGHNT, CDR2 YYREEE (reference sequence). The CDR3 region has the DNA TGTGCCAGCAGCCACCGGGACAGAATCTACGAGCAGTACTTC. This encodes CASSHRDRIYEQYF.

With respect to this clone: The germline gene is not matched at one end of the junction; a read error may be the cause. The chain links TRBV10-3 to TRBJ1-2; TRBD1 is a possible D gene (5 bases). CDR1 is ENHRY and CDR2 is SYGVKD in the germline V gene. The CDR3 has 15 amino acids. The CDR3 DNA sequence: TGTGCCAGCAGTGTAGCGAGGGGCGTTGGCTATGGCTACACCTTC. Amino acid sequence: CASSVARGVGYGYTF.

This clone has only a few counts. The V and J genes are TRBV4-3 and TRBJ2-7, with D hard to call. V was pared by 0 bases and J by 6 bases, with 9 bases between. Germline CDR1 and CDR2: LGHNA and YSLEER. This CDR3 spans 13 amino acids. The CDR3: CASSQDLKLEQYF. CDR3 bases: TGCGCCAGCAGCCAAGATTTAAAGCTCGAGCAGTACTTC.

The chain is built from TRBV4-2 and TRBJ2-5; no clear D. CDR1 and CDR2 (germline): LGHNA, YNFKEQ. V was clipped by 4 bases and J by 2 bases, with 8 bases between them. The CDR3 extends over 13 amino acids. The CDR3 DNA reads TGTGCCAGCAGCCTTATCGAACAAGAGACCCAGTACTTC. Amino acid sequence: CASSLIEQETQYF.

The chain uses TRBV5-8 and TRBJ1-6; tentative D call: TRBD1 (5 bases). CDR1 is SGHTS and CDR2 is YDEGEE in the germline V gene. The CDR3 extends over 14 amino acids. V lost 3 bases to trimming and J lost 7 bases, with 11 bases between them. DNA for the CDR3: TGTGCCAGCAGCTCAGGGATGGAGAATTCACCCCTCCACTTT. Amino acids: CASSSGMENSPLHF.

The chain carries TRBV18 and TRBJ2-5; D gene uncertain. CDR3 length equals 13 residues. The germline V and J ends were trimmed by 1 base and 5 bases, with 8 bases remaining between them. Germline V CDR1 and CDR2: KGHSH, LQKENI. In nucleotides, the CDR3 is TGTGCCAGCTCACCACGGCCCGGGGAGACCCAGTACTTC. This codes for CASSPRPGETQYF. Variable domain in full (rest from reference TRBV18 and TRBJ2-5): NAGVMQNPRHLVRRRGQEARLRCSPMKGHSHVYWYRQLPEEGLKFMVYLQKENIIDESGMPKERFSAEFPKEGPSILRIQQVVRGDSAAYFCASSPRPGETQYFGPGTRLLVL.

This chain joins TRBV5-1 and TRBJ2-3; 13 bases agree with TRBD2. V trimming: 3 bases; J trimming: 8 bases; junction bases outside the gene matches: 6. The CDR3 is 15 residues long. CDR1 is SGHRS and CDR2 is YFSETQ in the germline V gene. CDR3 nucleotides: TGCGCCAGCAGCTCCGGGACTAGCGGGGATGCTACGCAGTATTTT. Translated, it gives CASSSGTSGDATQYF.

V is TRBV6-5 and J is TRBJ2-3; TRBD2 agrees at 8 bases. The CDR3 has 16 amino acids. J lost 9 bases, V lost 2 bases, and 13 bases had no gene match. Germline V gene data show CDR1 as MNHEY and CDR2 as SVGAGI. CDR3 in DNA: TGTGCCAGCAGTTACAGTCTTCGGCTAGCGGGCAACACGCAGTATTTT. Protein product: CASSYSLRLAGNTQYF.

Ten or more counts support this clone. This chain uses TRBV11-2 with TRBJ2-1, with D unclear. Between the trimmed V and J ends, which lost 1 base and 5 bases, there was a span of 15 bases. Per the germline V gene, CDR1 is SGHAT and CDR2 is FQNNGV. The CDR3 contains 16 residues. The CDR3 protein is CASSLAAAGTNNEQFF. CDR3 in DNA: TGTGCCAGCAGCTTAGCGGCGGCAGGCACGAACAATGAGCAGTTCTTC.

In this sample, this clone turned up a few times. The chain uses TRBV27 and TRBJ1-1; a weak D match, TRBD1 (6 bases). The CDR3 totals 14 residues. V was trimmed by 8 bases and J by 0 bases, leaving 13 bases between them. CDR1 MNHEY and CDR2 SMNVEV come from the germline V gene (reference sequence). The chain's CDR3 is CASQRGQMNTEAFF. The CDR3 DNA sequence: TGTGCCAGCCAGAGAGGACAGATGAACACTGAAGCTTTCTTT.

This clone showed up just a few times. The rearrangement joins TRBV6-1 to TRBJ2-7, with D possibly being TRBD1 (6 bases). V lost 6 bases and J 4 bases, leaving 13 bases between the germline ends. Germline V lookup: CDR1 MNHNS, CDR2 SASEGT. The length of the CDR3 is 13 residues. The CDR3 loop is CASRPGQMYEQYF. The CDR3 bases are TGTGCCAGCAGGCCCGGACAGATGTACGAGCAGTACTTC.

The rearrangement joins TRBV18 to TRBJ2-7; a possible D gene is TRBD2 (5 bases). The CDR3 is 14 residues long. Germline-derived CDR1 and CDR2 are KGHSH and LQKENI. V shed 2 bases and J shed 1 base, with 9 bases lying between them. CDR3 loop: CASSPNSGSYEQYF. In DNA form, the CDR3 reads TGTGCCAGCTCACCAAATTCGGGGTCCTACGAGCAGTACTTC.

This clone was recorded many times. The chain uses TRBV28 and TRBJ1-1; no firm D call. This CDR3 has 13 amino acids. Germline CDR1 reads MDHEN; CDR2 reads SYDVKM. The ends were cut back, 6 bases at V and 5 bases at J, with 13 bases in the middle. The CDR3 is CASSSAPPTEAFF. CDR3 sequence (DNA): TGTGCCAGCAGCTCGGCACCTCCGACTGAAGCTTTCTTT.

The genes are TRBV6-6 and TRBJ2-3; a weak D match, TRBD2 (6 bases). V was shortened by 7 bases and J by 0 bases, with 11 bases between the two germline ends. This CDR3 is 14 amino acids long. Germline lookup yields CDR1 MNHNY and CDR2 SVGAGI (reference sequence). CDR3 nucleotides: TGTGCCAGCACTGTGAGCGGGAGCACAGATACGCAGTATTTT. Encoded protein: CASTVSGSTDTQYF.

The chain uses TRBV28 and TRBJ1-2; D is uncertain. From germline, CDR1 is MDHEN and CDR2 SYDVKM. Trimming removed 2 bases at V and 4 bases at J, with 14 bases between. The length of the CDR3 is 15 residues. The DNA of the CDR3 is TGTGCCAGCAGTTTAAGAGGGAGGGCTGGCTATGGCTACACCTTC. This translates into CASSLRGRAGYGYTF.